This T cell receptor beta chain was profiled in a study of blood T cells in healthy people across ages. The second PCR ran about 7 to 12 cycles with a sample-barcoded 5' primer and J-beta primers. Per sample, CDR3-containing paired-end reads numbered at least 3 million. TCRdb processed the 5' RACE reads anew with MiXCR; each CDR3 protein has one entry. The sample consists of 380,000 or so distinct CDR3 sequences, more than 45% of them appearing once. What was sequenced was blood. The clonotype originates from a man aged 55 to 70 in good health.

For the CDR3, the DNA is TGTGCCAGCAGTTTAAAAAGTAGCGGCGAGCAGTACTTC. It codes for CASSLKSSGEQYF. The chain combines TRBV12-3 or TRBV12-4 with TRBJ2-7; weak D call: TRBD2 (6 bases). V was shortened by 2 bases and J by 6 bases, with 11 bases between the two germline ends. CDR3 length: 13 amino acids.